This T cell receptor beta chain was found in a study of T cells after yellow fever vaccination. Study-level results: Abundant bulk-derived clonotypes could contaminate FACS-sorted repertoires.

With V trimmed by 6 bases and J by 1 base, 2 bases remained unmatched. The CDR3 sequence is 14 residues long. Germline V gene data show CDR1 as MNHNS and CDR2 as SASEGT. As concerns this clonotype: What it binds is not known.

The study made its TCR cDNA through 5'RACE template switching. That step introduced a universal primer site along with UMIs. MiXCR was run by TCRdb on the 5' RACE reads, yielding one entry per CDR3 protein. The sample includes roughly 500,000 distinct CDR3 sequences, about 19% of them seen just once. The sample here was PBMCs, taken 15 days after the yellow fever booster vaccination. The chain carries TRBV6-1 and TRBJ2-5, with TRBD1 matching 10 bases. This TCR was sampled from a man between 25 and 39 years old who received the YFV17D yellow fever vaccine. CDR3 loop: CASRTGGFQETQYF. DNA of the CDR3: TGTGCCAGCAGGACAGGGGGCTTCCAAGAGACCCAGTACTTC.